The next 8 T cell receptor beta chains were all read from a single sample in a study of shared clonotypes between healthy human individuals (dated by TCRdb to 2019 to 2021). Receptor libraries were prepared by the immunoSEQ multiplex PCR assay. TCRdb re-hosts the immuneACCESS table, in-frame sequences only. Its copies lack some clones; in the studies checked, an unresolved V gene accounts for under half of them, and the cause for the rest is not known. Here the sample has more than 500,000 clones; about 96% occur a single time. The leading ten clones occupy about 0.059% of the sample. The sequenced material came from naive CD4+ T cells sorted from blood. This specimen's cell subset or site label, interpreted: CD45RA+ positively selected. The receptors were gathered from a woman younger than 45 in good health.

The CDR3: CASSSGTGAESSYEQYF. In DNA, the CDR3 is TGTGCCAGTAGTTCCGGGACAGGGGCCGAGAGCTCCTACGAGCAGTACTTC. V gene TRBV19 combines with J gene TRBJ2-7; 10 positions agree with TRBD1. The CDR3 is made up of 17 amino acids. Per the germline V gene, CDR1 is LNHDA and CDR2 is SQIVND (reference sequence). V lost 5 bases, J lost 0 bases, and 10 bases stayed unmatched. The variable domain in full, with the rest retrieved from reference TRBV19 and TRBJ2-7, is DGGITQSPKYLFRKEGQNVTLSCEQNLNHDAMYWYRQDPGQGLRLIYYSQIVNDFQKGDIAEGYSVSREKKESFPLTVTSAQKNPTAFYLCASSSGTGAESSYEQYFGPGTRLTVT.

The gene calls are TRBV11-3 and TRBJ1-5, with D tentatively TRBD1 (5 bases). From germline, CDR1 is SGHNT and CDR2 YENEEA. This CDR3 has 19 residues. V was pared by 1 base and J by 1 base, with 20 bases between. CDR3 residues: CASSLVAKTGRGSNQPQHF. CDR3 nucleotide sequence: TGTGCCAGCAGCTTAGTGGCTAAGACGGGGCGAGGGAGCAATCAGCCCCAGCATTTT.

The rearrangement joins TRBV7-9 to TRBJ2-7; 12 bases are shared with TRBD2. Per the germline V gene, CDR1 is SEHNR and CDR2 is FQNEAQ (reference sequence). J was trimmed by 6 bases and V by 5 bases; bases with no gene match: 14. This CDR3 comprises 17 residues. The CDR3, as DNA: TGTGCCAGCAGCGCGGTGGGGACTAGCGGGTTAAGTTCCGAGCAGTACTTC. Residues: CASSAVGTSGLSSEQYF. The full variable domain, its missing parts supplied by reference TRBV7-9 and TRBJ2-7, is DTGVSQNPRHKITKRGQNVTFRCDPISEHNRLYWYRQTLGQGPEFLTYFQNEAQLEKSRLLSDRFSAERPKGSFSTLEIQRTEQGDSAMYLCASSAVGTSGLSSEQYFGPGTRLTVT.

The chain combines TRBV25-1 with TRBJ2-3, with D uncertain. Germline V CDR1 and CDR2: MGHDK, SYGVNS. CDR3 length: 15 residues. The V end was cut by 1 base, the J end by 9 bases, with 17 bases between. The CDR3 sequence: CASSELISWVETQYF. CDR3 sequence (DNA): TGTGCCAGCAGTGAATTAATATCCTGGGTGGAGACGCAGTATTTT.

V and J are TRBV5-1 and TRBJ2-7; D is perhaps TRBD1 or TRBD2 (7 bases each). The CDR3 runs to 13 residues. V was trimmed by 2 bases and J by 6 bases, leaving 12 bases between them. The V gene's germline CDR1 is SGHRS and CDR2 YFSETQ. The CDR3 loop is CASSLERDSEQYF. In DNA, the CDR3 is TGCGCCAGCAGCTTAGAGCGGGACAGCGAGCAGTACTTC.

V usage is TRBV29-1 and J usage is TRBJ2-1, with 7 bases fitting TRBD2. Germline V gene lookup returns CDR1 SQVTM and CDR2 ANQGSEA. V was clipped by 5 bases and J by 0 bases; unmatched bases: 10. There are 16 residues in the CDR3. This CDR3 reads CSVFSGLESSYNEQFF. The CDR3 DNA sequence: TGCAGCGTTTTCTCCGGACTAGAAAGCTCCTACAATGAGCAGTTCTTC.

The chain employs TRBV28 and TRBJ2-3; D is possibly TRBD2 (5 bases). This CDR3 spans 16 amino acids. V lost 8 bases and J 2 bases, leaving 20 bases between the germline ends. Germline-derived CDR1 and CDR2 are MDHEN and SYDVKM. The CDR3 is CASWSSFGVITDTQYF. The CDR3 DNA sequence: TGTGCCAGCTGGTCTTCTTTCGGGGTCATCACAGATACGCAGTATTTT.

This clone was seen once. The chain carries TRBV11-2 and TRBJ2-3; TRBD2 agrees at 7 bases. Germline CDR1 is SGHAT and CDR2 is FQNNGV. The CDR3 loop spans 18 amino acids. V lost 3 bases to trimming and J lost 1 base; unmatched junction nucleotides: 13. CDR3 loop: CASSLGRDTGLRTDTQYF. CDR3 nucleotides: TGTGCCAGCAGCTTGGGCCGAGACACGGGACTACGCACAGATACGCAGTATTTT.